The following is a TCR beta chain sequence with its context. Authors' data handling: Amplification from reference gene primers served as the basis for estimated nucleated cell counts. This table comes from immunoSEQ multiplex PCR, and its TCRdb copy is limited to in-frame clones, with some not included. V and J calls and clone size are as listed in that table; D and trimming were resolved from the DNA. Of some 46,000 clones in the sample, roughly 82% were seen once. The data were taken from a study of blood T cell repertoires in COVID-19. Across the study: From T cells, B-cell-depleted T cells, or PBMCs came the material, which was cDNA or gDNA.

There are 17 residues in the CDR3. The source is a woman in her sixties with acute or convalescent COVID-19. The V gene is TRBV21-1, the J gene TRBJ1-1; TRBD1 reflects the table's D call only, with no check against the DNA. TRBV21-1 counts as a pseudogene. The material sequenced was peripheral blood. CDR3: CASSAPKLTGANTEAFF. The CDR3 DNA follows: TGTGCCAGCAGCGCACCGAAACTGACAGGAGCAAACACTGAAGCTTTCTTT.